Following are 18 T cell receptor beta chains from one sample sequenced in a study of blood T cells in healthy people across ages. Alongside a J-beta primer mix, a sample-barcoded 5' primer served in a second PCR lasting about 7 to 12 cycles. TCRdb independently ran MiXCR on the 5' RACE reads; one entry per CDR3 protein. The sample has about 930,000 distinct CDR3 sequences, roughly 28% seen once; the top ten hold 10% to 13%. The sample also formed part of further work on T cells of mothers and their children.

The sequenced material came from blood. The receptors derive from a woman aged 40 to 50 in good health.

The chain uses TRBV3-1 and TRBJ2-3; possibly TRBD2 for D (6 bases). Germline CDR1 and CDR2: LGHDT and YNNKEL (reference sequence). With 3 bases removed from V and 2 bases from J, the gap between germline ends came to 27 bases. The CDR3 has 20 residues. The CDR3 nucleotides read TGTGCCAGCAGCCACTCGACCGGGACTCAACACAACCCTCACACAGATACGCAGTATTTT. Amino acids: CASSHSTGTQHNPHTDTQYF.

The rearrangement uses TRBV4-2 and TRBJ1-2; TRBD1 aligns across 10 bases. The germline CDR1 and CDR2 sequences are LGHNA and YNFKEQ. CDR3 length equals 15 residues. Losses at the gene ends were 5 bases for V and 2 bases for J; bases not matched to a gene: 5. The CDR3 coding sequence is TGTGCCAGCAGCTTACCGGGACAGGGGAACTATGGCTACACCTTC. It specifies CASSLPGQGNYGYTF.

This clonotype was detected a few times. This sequence joins TRBV10-3 and TRBJ1-2; TRBD1 matches 7 bases. The V segment lost 6 bases and the J segment 0 bases; nucleotides outside the gene matches: 4. There are 14 residues in the CDR3. Germline CDR1 reads ENHRY; CDR2 reads SYGVKD. This CDR3 is CAISVQGTNYGYTF. For the CDR3, the DNA is TGTGCCATCAGCGTACAGGGGACTAACTATGGCTACACCTTC.

To note about this clonotype: A much larger clone differs by one base, so this may be a read error. Since no conserved phenylalanine or tryptophan closes the CDR3, a read error is the likely cause. The V gene is TRBV12-3 or TRBV12-4, the J gene TRBJ1-2; D is uncertain. CDR3 length: 14 residues. Trimming took off 5 bases at V and 0 bases at J, with 10 bases between the two ends. The CDR3 bases are TGTGCCAGCAGTCTCGGACTGCCTAACTATGGCTACACCGTC. Amino acids: CASSLGLPNYGYTV.

Points on this clonotype: Being one base from a much bigger clone, this may be a read error. The rearrangement uses TRBV10-3 and TRBJ2-7, with TRBD1 matching over 11 bases. This CDR3 contains 14 residues. In germline, CDR1 is ENHRY, CDR2 SYGVKD. The CDR3 DNA reads as TGTGCCGTCAGAAGGGGACAGGGGGTGGAAGAGCAGTACTTC. Translating it yields CAVRRGQGVEEQYF.

This sequence joins TRBV12-3 or TRBV12-4 and TRBJ2-3; possibly TRBD1 or TRBD2 for D (6 bases each). Trimming left V 3 bases short and J 5 bases short, with 15 bases between. The CDR3 totals 15 residues. The CDR3 DNA reads as TGTGCCAGCAGTTTCGGGGGCGCAGGTGGAGATACGCAGTATTTT. Amino acids: CASSFGGAGGDTQYF.

V and J are TRBV3-1 and TRBJ2-1, with 9 bases lining up with TRBD2. The CDR3 is made up of 13 amino acids. J was trimmed by 7 bases and V by 4 bases; bases with no gene match: 2. Looked up from germline, CDR1 is LGHDT and CDR2 is YNNKEL (reference sequence). CDR3 nucleotides: TGTGCCAGCAGCCGCGGGGGGGCGAATGAGCAGTTCTTC. This gives the protein CASSRGGANEQFF.

This clonotype occurred many times. The CDR3 sequence: CASSPDSPNYGYTF. The CDR3 DNA reads TGCGCCAGCAGCCCAGACAGCCCTAACTATGGCTACACCTTC. The chain is built from TRBV5-1 and TRBJ1-2; a weak D match, TRBD1 (5 bases). Germline V gene data show CDR1 as SGHRS and CDR2 as YFSETQ. V lost 4 bases, J lost 0 bases, and 10 bases lay in between. CDR3 length equals 14 residues.

Concerning this clonotype: Just one base apart from a much larger clone, this may be a read error. The rearrangement uses TRBV29-1 and TRBJ2-1; D possibly corresponds to TRBD1 (6 bases). The CDR3 runs 17 residues. V was cut by 1 base and J by 5 bases, with 21 bases left in between. Per germline, CDR1 SQVTM and CDR2 ANQGSEA. The CDR3 DNA sequence: TGCAGCGTTGAAGGAAGGGGCAGGGACATTGTCCACAATGAGCAGTTCTTC. Translation gives CSVEGRGRDIVHNEQFF.

Only a few counts were recorded for this clonotype. The rearrangement links TRBV7-9 to TRBJ1-6; D might be TRBD1 (6 bases). From germline, CDR1 is SEHNR and CDR2 FQNEAQ (reference sequence). V shed 1 base and J shed 7 bases, with 11 bases lying between them. CDR3 length: 15 residues. The chain's CDR3 is CASSLVTGSNSPLHF. DNA of the CDR3: TGTGCCAGCAGCTTAGTGACAGGATCCAATTCACCCCTCCACTTT.

This clonotype was seen a handful of times. The V gene is TRBV20-1, the J gene TRBJ1-4; D uncertain. This CDR3 is 14 amino acids long. CDR1 DFQATT and CDR2 SNEGSKA come from the germline V gene (reference sequence). The V end lost 2 bases, the J end lost 8 bases, and 15 bases lay between the germline ends. The CDR3 sequence: CSARSTQRFEKLFF. For the CDR3, the DNA is TGCAGTGCTAGATCTACCCAAAGGTTCGAAAAACTGTTTTTT.

This clonotype showed up many times. This sequence joins TRBV20-1 and TRBJ2-5; 9 nucleotides line up with TRBD2. The CDR3 contains 15 residues. Germline V CDR1 and CDR2: DFQATT, SNEGSKA (reference sequence). The CDR3 DNA sequence: TGCAGCCAAGTAGGGGCTAGCGGGGTCCAAGAGACCCAGTACTTC. Protein: CSQVGASGVQETQYF.

The V and J genes are TRBV25-1 and TRBJ2-7; perhaps TRBD2 as D (5 bases). CDR1 and CDR2 from the germline V gene are MGHDK and SYGVNS. This CDR3 spans 11 amino acids. DNA for the CDR3: TGTTCCCCGGGGTTCCGGTACGAGCAGTACTTC. Its translation: CSPGFRYEQYF.

The chain uses TRBV20-1 and TRBJ1-2, with 7 bases identical to TRBD1. From germline, CDR1 is DFQATT and CDR2 SNEGSKA (reference sequence). The CDR3 covers 13 residues. V lost 6 bases, J lost 1 base, and 5 bases stayed unmatched. CDR3 sequence reads: CSAEDRLNYGYTF. In DNA, the CDR3 is TGCAGTGCCGAGGACAGGCTTAACTATGGCTACACCTTC.

This rearrangement joins TRBV6-2 or TRBV6-3 to TRBJ2-7; D is ambiguous. V was cut by 2 bases and J by 7 bases, with 9 bases left in between. Per germline, CDR1 MNHEY and CDR2 SVGEGT. This CDR3 contains 12 residues. The DNA of the CDR3 is TGTGCCAGCAGTTACCCGAGCCCAGAGCAGTACTTC. Protein sequence: CASSYPSPEQYF.

This clonotype was observed many times. This sequence joins TRBV4-2 and TRBJ2-7; 8 nucleotides line up with TRBD2. J lost 1 base, V lost 4 bases, and 6 bases had no gene match. CDR1 is LGHNA, CDR2 YNFKEQ, per germline. This CDR3 has 15 amino acids. The CDR3 region is CASSLRAGESYEQYF. CDR3 bases: TGTGCCAGCAGCCTCAGAGCGGGGGAGTCCTACGAGCAGTACTTC.

This clonotype was recorded a few times. The chain recombines TRBV20-1 with TRBJ2-4, with TRBD2 matching 12 bases. The V and J ends lost 6 bases and 0 bases, in that order; junction bases with no gene match: 3. The germline CDR1 and CDR2 sequences are DFQATT and SNEGSKA (reference sequence). The CDR3 sequence is 15 residues long. The CDR3 sequence: CSARTSGVAKNIQYF. The CDR3 DNA reads as TGCAGTGCAAGGACTAGCGGGGTAGCCAAAAACATTCAGTACTTC.

This clonotype was detected ten times or more. The chain recombines TRBV28 with TRBJ2-3; a weak D match, TRBD1 (6 bases). CDR3 length: 15 amino acids. V lost 3 bases and J lost 1, with 11 bases in between. The germline CDR1 and CDR2 sequences are MDHEN and SYDVKM. CDR3 region: CASSLGDRRTDTQYF. The CDR3 nucleotides are TGTGCCAGCAGTTTGGGTGACAGGCGCACAGATACGCAGTATTTT.